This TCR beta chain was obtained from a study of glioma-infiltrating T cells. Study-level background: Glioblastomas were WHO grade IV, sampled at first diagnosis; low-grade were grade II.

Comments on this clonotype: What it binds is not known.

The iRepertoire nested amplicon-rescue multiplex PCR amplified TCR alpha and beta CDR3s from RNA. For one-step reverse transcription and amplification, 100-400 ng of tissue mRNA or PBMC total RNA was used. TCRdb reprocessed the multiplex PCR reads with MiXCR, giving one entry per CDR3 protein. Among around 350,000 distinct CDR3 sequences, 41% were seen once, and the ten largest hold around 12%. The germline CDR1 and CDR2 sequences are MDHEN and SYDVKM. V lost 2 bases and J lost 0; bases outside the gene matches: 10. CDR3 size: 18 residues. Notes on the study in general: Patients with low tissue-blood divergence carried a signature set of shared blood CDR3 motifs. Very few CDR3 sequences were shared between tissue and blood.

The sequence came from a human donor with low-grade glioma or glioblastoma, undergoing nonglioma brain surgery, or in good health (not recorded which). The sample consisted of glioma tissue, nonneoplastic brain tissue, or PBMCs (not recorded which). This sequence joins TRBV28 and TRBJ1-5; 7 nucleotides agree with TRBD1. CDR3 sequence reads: CASSLIAQGMNSNQPQHF. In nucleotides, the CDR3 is TGTGCCAGCAGTTTAATCGCACAGGGGATGAATAGCAATCAGCCCCAGCATTTT.